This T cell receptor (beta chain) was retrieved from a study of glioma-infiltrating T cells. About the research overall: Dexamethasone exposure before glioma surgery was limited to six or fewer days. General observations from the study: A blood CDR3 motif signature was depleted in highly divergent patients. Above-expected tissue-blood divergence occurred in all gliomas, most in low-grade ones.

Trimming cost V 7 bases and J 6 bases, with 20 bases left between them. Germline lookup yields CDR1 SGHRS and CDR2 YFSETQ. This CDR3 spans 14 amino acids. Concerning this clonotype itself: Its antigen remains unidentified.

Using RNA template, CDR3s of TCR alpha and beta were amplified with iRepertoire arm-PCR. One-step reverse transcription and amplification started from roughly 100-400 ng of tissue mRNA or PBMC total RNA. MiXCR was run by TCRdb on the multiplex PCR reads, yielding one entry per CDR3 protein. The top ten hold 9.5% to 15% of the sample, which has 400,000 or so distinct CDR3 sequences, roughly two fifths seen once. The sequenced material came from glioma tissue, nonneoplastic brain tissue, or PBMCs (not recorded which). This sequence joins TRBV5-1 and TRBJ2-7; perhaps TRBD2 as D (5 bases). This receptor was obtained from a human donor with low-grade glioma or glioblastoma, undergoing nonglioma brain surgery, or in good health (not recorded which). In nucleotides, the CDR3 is TGCGCCAGCCGCACAGATTTTTTAGAGGGCGAGCAGTACTTC. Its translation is CASRTDFLEGEQYF.